This T cell receptor beta chain was profiled in a study of blood T cells in healthy people across ages. V lost 0 bases and J 4 bases, leaving 11 bases between the germline ends. The CDR3 is 14 residues long. From germline, CDR1 is DFQATT and CDR2 SNEGSKA (reference sequence). Findings and limits, study-wide: There were more naive CD4+ cells and higher diversity in long-lived donors than in aged donors.

About this clonotype itself: Antigen specificity is unknown.

Together with a sample-barcoded 5' primer, a J-beta primer mix was included in a second PCR lasting roughly 6 to 12 cycles. A minimum of 2.5 million CDR3-containing paired-end reads was obtained for each sample. TCRdb processed the 5' RACE reads anew with MiXCR; each CDR3 protein has one entry. The top ten clones hold under 8.5% of a sample with about 1.4 million distinct CDR3 sequences, roughly 64% of them seen once. Sequences were obtained from blood. This sequence originates from a man aged 18 to 29 in good health. The chain has TRBV20-1 and TRBJ2-3; D is unresolved. The CDR3 region has the DNA TGCAGTGCTAGAGACCGAGGCCCCCCAGATACGCAGTATTTT. Its translation: CSARDRGPPDTQYF.